A selection of T cell receptor beta chains follows, all from one sample in a study of blood T cell repertoires in COVID-19. TCRdb keeps only in-frame clones here, not all; method: immunoSEQ multiplex PCR. The data show roughly 80,000 clones, 86% seen once. What was sequenced was peripheral blood. These receptors were collected from an older woman with acute or convalescent COVID-19. Each CDR3 is given with its conserved first and last residue. Fields, in order: clone size, J gene, V gene, D gene, CDR3 DNA, CDR3 protein. A D gene is named only where the DNA matches it firmly. Some rows mark clone size as missing; the rest say once, few, many or name a class of expanded clone.

abundance: -
j_gene: TRBJ2-1
v_gene: TRBV11-1
d_gene: TRBD2
CDR3nt: TGTGCCAGCAGCCAGAGACTAGCGGGAGGCACTGAGCAGTTCTTC
CDR3aa: CASSQRLAGGTEQFF

abundance: -
j_gene: TRBJ2-3
v_gene: TRBV30
d_gene: TRBD1
CDR3nt: TGTGCCTGGAGTGCGCCGGGACAGGGGGGTGCAGATACGCAGTATTTT
CDR3aa: CAWSAPGQGGADTQYF

abundance: -
j_gene: TRBJ1-2
v_gene: TRBV6-4
d_gene: TRBD1
CDR3nt: TGTGCCAGCAGTGACTCGAACAGGGGGGTCTATGGCTACACCTTC
CDR3aa: CASSDSNRGVYGYTF

abundance: few
j_gene: TRBJ1-1
v_gene: TRBV7-9
d_gene: -
CDR3nt: TGTGCCAGCAGCTTCCCACAGAACACTGAAGCTTTCTTT
CDR3aa: CASSFPQNTEAFF

abundance: -
j_gene: TRBJ1-1
v_gene: TRBV15
d_gene: TRBD1
CDR3nt: TGTGCCACCAGCAGGGACAGGGCCATCACTGAAGCTTTCTTT
CDR3aa: CATSRDRAITEAFF

abundance: once
j_gene: TRBJ2-2
v_gene: TRBV5-1
d_gene: -
CDR3nt: TGCGCCAGCAGCTTGGGCGGACACACTACCGGGGAGCTGTTTTTT
CDR3aa: CASSLGGHTTGELFF

abundance: few
j_gene: TRBJ1-6
v_gene: TRBV19
d_gene: TRBD1
CDR3nt: TGTGCCAGTAGTATGCAAGGGGGCTCGGCACCCCTCCACTTT
CDR3aa: CASSMQGGSAPLHF

abundance: -
j_gene: TRBJ1-5
v_gene: TRBV7-2
d_gene: -
CDR3nt: TGTGCCAGCAGCAGACCAGGGAATGGTCAGCCCCAGCATTTT
CDR3aa: CASSRPGNGQPQHF

abundance: -
j_gene: TRBJ1-5
v_gene: TRBV7-2
d_gene: TRBD1
CDR3nt: TGTGCCAGCAGCTTATCGACAGGGTATAGCAATCAGCCCCAGCATTTT
CDR3aa: CASSLSTGYSNQPQHF

abundance: -
j_gene: TRBJ2-7
v_gene: TRBV2
d_gene: TRBD1
CDR3nt: TGTGCCAGCAACGGACAGGGGGCAATATACGAGCAGTACTTC
CDR3aa: CASNGQGAIYEQYF

abundance: -
j_gene: TRBJ1-2
v_gene: TRBV18
d_gene: TRBD1
CDR3nt: TGTGCCAGCTCACCCAAGACAGGGGGCTATACTAACTATGGCTACACCTTC
CDR3aa: CASSPKTGGYTNYGYTF

abundance: -
j_gene: TRBJ2-1
v_gene: TRBV7-2
d_gene: TRBD2
CDR3nt: TGTGCCAGCAGCTTAGGTCTAGCGGGAGGGGATGAGCAGTTCTTC
CDR3aa: CASSLGLAGGDEQFF

abundance: -
j_gene: TRBJ1-2
v_gene: TRBV18
d_gene: -
CDR3nt: TGTGCCAGCTCACCATCATCCGGACAGATAAATGGCTACACCTTC
CDR3aa: CASSPSSGQINGYTF

abundance: -
j_gene: TRBJ1-6
v_gene: TRBV27
d_gene: TRBD1
CDR3nt: TGTGCCAGCAGTTTGGGACAGGATAATTCACCCCTCCACTTT
CDR3aa: CASSLGQDNSPLHF

abundance: -
j_gene: TRBJ2-1
v_gene: TRBV6-6
d_gene: TRBD2
CDR3nt: TGTGCCAGCAACGGTCTGCGGGGGAGCTCCTACAATGAGCAGTTCTTC
CDR3aa: CASNGLRGSSYNEQFF